This TCR beta chain appears in the sequencing data of a study of T cell responses to AZD1222 COVID-19 vaccine. Using immunoSEQ multiplex PCR, the repertoire was profiled, and TCRdb retains in-frame clones only, with some absent. The profile shows 180,000 or so clones, 90% to 95% of them singletons. Regarding this clone: Its antigen is undetermined.

The CDR3 covers 14 residues. The V and J ends lost 3 bases and 4 bases respectively, with 10 bases between them. Germline CDR1 is MNHEY and CDR2 is SMNVEV (reference sequence). Study-wide results and caveats: In a largely white British group with more females than males, clonal diversity was possibly underestimated.

The specimen comprised peripheral blood, sampled 28 days after the second AZD1222 dose. The chain recombines TRBV27 with TRBJ1-5; unclear D gene. The sequence derives from an adult who received the AZD1222 COVID-19 vaccine. The CDR3 bases are TGTGCCAGCAGTTTGGGGTCCCAGAATCAGCCCCAGCATTTT. Protein sequence: CASSLGSQNQPQHF.